The 24 T cell receptor beta chains presented below share a single source sample, sequenced in a study of cytomegalovirus exposure and HLA in healthy donors. The PCR used 60 Vbeta and 13 Jbeta primers. Sequenced by immunoSEQ multiplex PCR; TCRdb stores in-frame clones only, minus some. Seen here are roughly 100,000 clones, 65% to 80% observed once, and the top ten hold about 5.3%. Sample: PBMCs. Every receptor here comes from a male donor in good health and CMV-seronegative.

The J gene is TRBJ1-1, the V gene TRBV29-1; no reliable D call. The V gene's germline CDR1 is SQVTM and CDR2 ANQGSEA. V shed 3 bases and J shed 10 bases, with 15 bases lying between them. The CDR3 sequence is 12 residues long. The DNA of the CDR3 is TGCAGCGTTGATCTTTCCGGGGTAAGAGCTTTCTTT. Protein sequence: CSVDLSGVRAFF.

The chain has TRBV10-1 and TRBJ2-5; D gene uncertain. The J call may be in error: the DNA end matches TRBJ2-7 better. The CDR3 sequence is 12 residues long. CDR1 WNHNN and CDR2 SYGVQD come from the germline V gene (reference sequence). CDR3 in amino acids: CASSESGYEQYF. CDR3 DNA: TGCGCCAGCAGTGAGTCGGGCTACGAGCAGTACTTC.

Details on this clone: Other nucleotide sequences in the sample specify the same CDR3. V usage is TRBV6-6 and J usage is TRBJ2-5; D may be TRBD1 (5 bases). CDR1 is MNHNY, CDR2 SVGAGI, per germline (reference sequence). The CDR3 spans 15 residues. V gave up 0 bases and J gave up 4 bases, with 12 bases separating them. CDR3 coding DNA: TGTGCCAGCAGTTACTCGGGTGGGCAGGGAGAGACCCAGTACTTC. As protein: CASSYSGGQGETQYF.

The chain combines TRBV9 with TRBJ2-2; 12 bases fit TRBD2. CDR1 is SGDLS, CDR2 YYNGEE, per germline. The trim removed 0 bases at V and 6 bases at J, leaving 3 bases unmatched. CDR3 length: 16 amino acids. In nucleotides, the CDR3 is TGTGCCAGCAGCGTAGGCGGGACTAGCGGGCCCGGGGAGCTGTTTTTT. Amino acid sequence: CASSVGGTSGPGELFF.

The rearrangement uses TRBV27 and TRBJ2-3; possible D gene TRBD1, 5 bases. CDR3 length: 13 amino acids. Deletions cut 2 bases from V and 4 bases from J, with 7 bases between. Looked up from germline, CDR1 is MNHEY and CDR2 is SMNVEV (reference sequence). CDR3 amino acids: CASSLVRADTQYF. The CDR3 region has the DNA TGTGCCAGCAGTTTAGTCAGGGCAGATACGCAGTATTTT.

This chain links TRBV5-1 with TRBJ1-1; the D gene is possibly TRBD1 (5 bases). The CDR3 extends over 14 amino acids. V lost 4 bases and J 2 bases, leaving 12 bases between the germline ends. The germline gives CDR1 SGHRS, CDR2 YFSETQ. CDR3 DNA sequence: TGCGCCAGCAGCCAACAGGTATTAAACACTGAAGCTTTCTTT. Protein sequence: CASSQQVLNTEAFF. Together with reference TRBV5-1 and TRBJ1-1, the CDR3 gives the full variable domain: KAGVTQTPRYLIKTRGQQVTLSCSPISGHRSVSWYQQTPGQGLQFLFEYFSETQRNKGNFPGRFSGRQFSNSRSEMNVSTLELGDSALYLCASSQQVLNTEAFFGQGTRLTVV.

The rearrangement joins TRBV6-6 to TRBJ2-7; weak D call: TRBD1 (6 bases). The CDR3 is made up of 12 amino acids. Trimming pared 2 bases from V and 9 bases from J, leaving 11 bases between. Germline assignment: CDR1 MNHNY and CDR2 SVGAGI (reference sequence). The CDR3 loop is CASSYEGVGQYF. In DNA, the CDR3 is TGTGCCAGCAGTTACGAGGGGGTCGGGCAGTACTTC.

V usage is TRBV6-1 and J usage is TRBJ2-5; 12 positions agree with TRBD2. The CDR3 loop spans 15 amino acids. V lost 7 bases, J lost 3 bases, and 6 bases stayed unmatched. Germline V gives CDR1 MNHNS, CDR2 SASEGT. The CDR3 here is CASKTSGSREETQYF. The CDR3 DNA reads TGTGCCAGCAAGACTAGCGGGAGTCGGGAAGAGACCCAGTACTTC.

This sequence joins TRBV5-1 and TRBJ2-3; 11 nucleotides match TRBD2. Losses at the gene ends were 0 bases for V and 4 bases for J; bases not matched to a gene: 7. The germline CDR1 and CDR2 sequences are SGHRS and YFSETQ. CDR3 length: 17 residues. In nucleotides, the CDR3 is TGCGCCAGCAGCTTGGGGACTAGCGGGCTTAGTTCAGATACGCAGTATTTT. Amino acids: CASSLGTSGLSSDTQYF.

Here the CDR3 reads CASSFSGAPTDTQYF. The CDR3 nucleotides read TGTGCCAGCAGTTTTAGCGGAGCCCCCACAGATACGCAGTATTTT. The chain links TRBV2 to TRBJ2-3, with a possible D match to TRBD2 (6 bases). This CDR3 has 15 residues. Germline V gives CDR1 SNHLY, CDR2 FYNNEI. Trimming left V 5 bases short and J 2 bases short, with 14 bases between.

The J gene is TRBJ2-7, the V gene TRBV27, with 9 bases matching TRBD2. The CDR3 is 19 residues long. The ends lost 4 bases at V and 4 bases at J; junction bases unmatched: 20. In germline, CDR1 is MNHEY, CDR2 SMNVEV (reference sequence). The CDR3 coding sequence is TGTGCCAGCAGTTCACCCCGGGGGGGCTTAGCGGGAGCAGTGTACGAGCAGTACTTC. It encodes CASSSPRGGLAGAVYEQYF.

V and J are TRBV4-1 and TRBJ2-5; 9 positions match TRBD2. The J segment lost 4 bases and the V segment lost 0 bases, leaving 6 bases of the junction unmatched. The CDR3 has 16 amino acids. CDR1 is MGHRA and CDR2 is YSYEKL in the germline V gene. The CDR3 DNA follows: TGCGCCAGCAGCCAAGAGGGCGGGAGGGTAAGAGAGACCCAGTACTTC. Residues: CASSQEGGRVRETQYF.

This clone was observed a few times. One end of the junction fails to match germline, which may point to a read error. The chain links TRBV4-3 to TRBJ2-2, with D possibly being TRBD2 (6 bases). This CDR3 has 15 residues. Germline values: CDR1 LGHNA, CDR2 YSLEER. CDR3 loop: CASSRGSAGSGELFF. For the CDR3, the DNA is TGCGCCAGTAGCCGGGGCAGCGCGGGGTCCGGGGAGCTGTTTTTT.

This rearrangement joins TRBV7-3 to TRBJ2-5, with D possibly matching TRBD1 (5 bases). CDR1 is SGHTA and CDR2 is FQGTGA in the germline V gene. V lost 4 bases to trimming and J lost 5 bases, with 11 bases between them. CDR3 length: 13 residues. The CDR3 sequence is CASSSRVRETQYF. The CDR3 DNA follows: TGTGCCAGCAGCTCCAGGGTGAGGGAGACCCAGTACTTC.

V usage is TRBV27 and J usage is TRBJ2-1; 13 nucleotides align to TRBD2. Germline CDR1 is MNHEY and CDR2 is SMNVEV (reference sequence). The J segment lost 8 bases and the V segment lost 8 bases, leaving 21 bases of the junction unmatched. CDR3 length: 19 residues. The CDR3 here is CASGDYSWGTSGIDYEQFF. CDR3 bases: TGTGCCAGCGGAGACTACTCCTGGGGGACTAGCGGGATCGATTATGAGCAGTTCTTC.

The chain couples TRBV6-1 to TRBJ2-1; TRBD2 aligns across 14 bases. The CDR3 length is 16 residues. V lost 0 bases to trimming and J lost 9 bases; unmatched junction nucleotides: 4. CDR1 is MNHNS, CDR2 SASEGT, per germline. The DNA for the CDR3 is TGTGCCAGCAGTGAAGCAAGACTAGCGGGAGGGAGTGAGCAGTTCTTC. Protein product: CASSEARLAGGSEQFF.

This clone appeared once. The genes are TRBV7-2 and TRBJ2-1; D is unclear. The CDR3 runs to 13 residues. V was pared by 4 bases and J by 4 bases, with 8 bases between. Germline V gene data show CDR1 as SGHTA and CDR2 as FQGNSA. CDR3: CASSYTAYNEQFF. In DNA, the CDR3 is TGTGCCAGCAGCTACACAGCTTACAATGAGCAGTTCTTC.

This clone was found a few times. This rearrangement joins TRBV5-6 to TRBJ1-4; 9 bases agree with TRBD1. With 4 bases clipped from V and 6 bases from J, the junction kept 4 bases outside the gene matches. This CDR3 has 14 amino acids. CDR1 and CDR2 from the germline V gene are SGHDT and YYEEEE. CDR3 region: CASSRTGDDEKLFF. CDR3 DNA sequence: TGTGCCAGCAGCCGGACAGGGGACGATGAAAAACTGTTTTTT.

This clone was observed a handful of times. V gene TRBV5-5 combines with J gene TRBJ2-3; tentative D call: TRBD1 (6 bases). V was pared by 2 bases and J by 4 bases, with 11 bases between. The CDR3 contains 14 residues. From germline, CDR1 is SGHKS and CDR2 YYEKEE (reference sequence). The DNA of the CDR3 is TGTGCCAGCAGCTTTGAGGGGGTGTCAGATACGCAGTATTTT. It is translated as CASSFEGVSDTQYF.

This clone occurred once. The chain has TRBV19 and TRBJ1-5; maybe TRBD1 (6 bases). CDR3 length equals 16 residues. V lost 5 bases and J 5 bases, leaving 19 bases between the germline ends. Germline V gene lookup returns CDR1 LNHDA and CDR2 SQIVND (reference sequence). This CDR3 reads CASSVGTRGIHQPQHF. Written as DNA, the CDR3 is TGTGCCAGTAGTGTAGGAACGAGGGGGATTCATCAGCCCCAGCATTTT.

J is TRBJ1-5 and V is TRBV19; D unclear. The V end lost 4 bases, the J end lost 7 bases, and 20 bases lay between the germline ends. This CDR3 is 16 amino acids long. Looked up from germline, CDR1 is LNHDA and CDR2 is SQIVND (reference sequence). This chain's CDR3 is CASSNFVVGRGQPQHF. Here the CDR3 DNA reads TGTGCCAGTAGTAACTTCGTCGTAGGGAGAGGACAGCCCCAGCATTTT.

J is TRBJ1-5 and V is TRBV29-1; 7 bases are a match to TRBD1. This CDR3 comprises 15 residues. Trimming removed 2 bases from V and 6 bases from J; junction bases left unmatched: 10. Germline values: CDR1 SQVTM, CDR2 ANQGSEA. The CDR3 reads CSVERRQGLGQPQHF. The CDR3 nucleotides read TGCAGCGTTGAAAGGCGACAGGGACTGGGTCAGCCCCAGCATTTT.

The chain couples TRBV5-1 to TRBJ2-5; perhaps TRBD2 as D (6 bases). In germline, CDR1 is SGHRS, CDR2 YFSETQ. The V end was cut by 3 bases, the J end by 1 base, with 13 bases between. This CDR3 contains 15 residues. CDR3 nucleotide sequence: TGCGCCAGCAGCTCCCAAACTAGCAGCCAAGAGACCCAGTACTTC. Protein: CASSSQTSSQETQYF.

The chain carries TRBV11-2 and TRBJ2-1; 10 bases match TRBD2. Germline assignment: CDR1 SGHAT and CDR2 FQNNGV. The CDR3 sequence is 16 residues long. V shed 4 bases and J 12 bases; nucleotides not matched to a gene: 15. The DNA for the CDR3 is TGTGCCAGCAGCTCCGGGACTAGCGTTCCCCTTGGGGGGCAGTTCTTC. Protein: CASSSGTSVPLGGQFF.